The next 26 T cell receptor beta chains were all read from a single sample in a study of tumor and adjacent non-tumor tissue in lung cancer. The library came from three nested PCR rounds adapted from ARM-PCR protocols. TCRdb redid the calling of the multiplex PCR reads with MiXCR, one entry per CDR3 protein. The table has 60,000 to 95,000 distinct CDR3 sequences, about three quarters seen once; the top ten hold roughly 12%. RNA was extracted from bulk tissue without any cell sorting. The sample comprised lung tumor tissue. These receptors came from a woman in her 50s with non-small cell lung cancer.

This sequence joins TRBV29-1 and TRBJ1-1; D is unclear. Between the trimmed V and J ends, which lost 8 bases and 1 base, there was a span of 14 bases. Germline lookup yields CDR1 SQVTM and CDR2 ANQGSEA. The length of the CDR3 is 13 residues. This CDR3 reads CSIHSQANTEAFF. Here the CDR3 DNA reads TGCAGCATTCACTCACAAGCGAACACTGAAGCTTTCTTT.

This clonotype has just a few counts. This could be a read error, since a much larger clone is one nucleotide away. The J gene is TRBJ2-1, the V gene TRBV28; 9 bases align to TRBD2. This CDR3 has 14 amino acids. V was clipped by 5 bases and J by 7 bases; unmatched bases: 6. Germline V lookup: CDR1 MDHEN, CDR2 SYDVKM. Written as DNA, the CDR3 is TGTGCCAGCAGTATTGCGGGAGGGGTTAATGAGCAGTTCTTC. Protein sequence: CASSIAGGVNEQFF.

In regard to this clonotype: Since a much larger clone is just one base distant, this may be a read error. The CDR3 DNA follows: TGTGCCAGCAGCCAACCCCGCAGGGCGGAGGTTTATCAGCAGTGCTTC. Its protein product is CASSQPRRAEVYQQCF. The chain uses TRBV7-8 and TRBJ2-7, with D perhaps TRBD1 or TRBD2 (5 bases each). The germline V gene encodes CDR1 SGHVS and CDR2 FQNEAQ. CDR3 size: 16 residues.

Comments on this clonotype: The junction differs from germline at one of its ends, possibly a read error. The chain carries TRBV6-6 and TRBJ2-3; 8 bases align to TRBD2. CDR3 length: 14 amino acids. In germline, CDR1 is MNHNY, CDR2 SVGAGI (reference sequence). The CDR3 DNA follows: TGTGCCAGCATCCCGGGAGGGCTGATAGATAGGCAGTATTTT. Residues: CASIPGGLIDRQYF.

This clonotype was observed many times. The chain combines TRBV20-1 with TRBJ2-4; D gene ambiguous. V gave up 3 bases and J gave up 1 base, with 10 bases separating them. The CDR3 sequence is 14 residues long. Looked up from germline, CDR1 is DFQATT and CDR2 is SNEGSKA (reference sequence). The CDR3 here is CSASLLEAKNIQYF. CDR3 DNA: TGCAGTGCTAGCCTCCTAGAGGCCAAAAACATTCAGTACTTC.

This rearrangement joins TRBV4-1 to TRBJ2-2, with D tentatively TRBD1 or TRBD2 (5 bases each). This CDR3 is built from 13 residues. Germline V lookup: CDR1 MGHRA, CDR2 YSYEKL. V lost 7 bases to trimming and J lost 8 bases, with 14 bases between them. The DNA of the CDR3 is TGCGCCAGCACCTGGGGGAAGACTGGGGAGCTGTTTTTT. Translation gives CASTWGKTGELFF.

This clonotype was detected only a few times. A much larger clone differs from this one at a single base, so this may be a read error. V is TRBV5-1 and J is TRBJ2-7; D might be TRBD1 (5 bases). This CDR3 comprises 14 residues. Trimming pared 1 base from V and 9 bases from J, leaving 17 bases between. Germline CDR1 SGHRS, CDR2 YFSETQ. DNA for the CDR3: TGCGCCAGCAGCTTGCAGGGTGATAGACACGGGCAGTACTTC. It codes for CASSLQGDRHGQYF. Based on the CDR3 plus reference TRBV5-1 and TRBJ2-7, the full variable domain is KAGVTQTPRYLIKTRGQQVTLSCSPISGHRSVSWYQQTPGQGLQFLFEYFSETQRNKGNFPGRFSGRQFSNSRSEMNVSTLELGDSALYLCASSLQGDRHGQYFGPGTRLTVT.

Concerning this clonotype: Being one base from a much bigger clone, this may be a read error. This rearrangement joins TRBV11-2 to TRBJ1-6, with D possibly being TRBD1 (5 bases). The CDR3 loop spans 13 amino acids. Germline CDR1 is SGHAT and CDR2 is FQNNGV. The DNA for the CDR3 is TGTGCCAGCAGCTTAGCCAGGACATCACCCCCCCACTTT. Its translation: CASSLARTSPPHF.

This clonotype was observed a few times. This may be a read error: a much more frequent sequence differs by one nucleotide. This chain connects TRBV5-6 to TRBJ1-1; no firm D call. The CDR3 totals 11 residues. Germline values: CDR1 SGHDT, CDR2 YYEEEE. This CDR3 is CTSSRNTEAFF. The CDR3 region has the DNA TGTACCAGCAGCCGGAACACTGAAGCTTTCTTT.

The sample holds a few counts of this clonotype. A much bigger clone sits one base away, suggesting this may be a read error. V and J are TRBV10-2 and TRBJ1-1, with D hard to call. CDR1 and CDR2 (germline): WSHSY, SAAADI. The CDR3 covers 11 residues. DNA of the CDR3: TGCGTCAGCAGTGCTGAACAGGAAGCTTTCTTT. Amino acid sequence: CVSSAEQEAFF.

Details on this clonotype: It may be a read error: a sequence one base away is much more abundant. This sequence joins TRBV28 and TRBJ2-1; the match to TRBD2 covers 14 bases. CDR3 length: 15 residues. Germline V CDR1 and CDR2: MDHEN, SYDVKM. The CDR3 DNA reads as TGTGCCAGCAGGCCCAGGACTAGCGGGAGGAATGGGCAGTTCTTC. Translating gives CASRPRTSGRNGQFF.

Regarding this clonotype: The junction departs from germline at one end; a sequencing error may be responsible. This chain links TRBV20-1 with TRBJ1-1; D gene ambiguous. Germline V lookup: CDR1 DFQATT, CDR2 SNEGSKA (reference sequence). This CDR3 spans 11 amino acids. For the CDR3, the DNA is TGCAATGCTAGAAGGGTCCCCGAAGCTTTCTTT. It is translated as CNARRVPEAFF.

As to this clonotype: A read error may produce the germline difference seen at one junction end. The chain uses TRBV11-2 and TRBJ2-7, with D perhaps matching TRBD1 (5 bases). The CDR3 covers 14 residues. Germline CDR1 reads SGHAT; CDR2 reads FQNNGV. The CDR3 DNA sequence: TGTGCCAGCTGCTTAGTTATGGACAACTACGAGCAGTACTTC. It specifies CASCLVMDNYEQYF.

Notes on this clonotype: A much larger clonotype is one base distant, so this may be a read error. The rearrangement uses TRBV9 and TRBJ2-7; unclear D gene. CDR1 is SGDLS and CDR2 is YYNGEE in the germline V gene. The CDR3 runs 15 residues. The CDR3 sequence is CVSSVDATTAYEQYF. The CDR3 region has the DNA TGTGTCAGCAGCGTAGACGCTACCACAGCCTACGAGCAGTACTTC.

The chain employs TRBV11-2 and TRBJ2-5; D uncertain. V shed 8 bases and J shed 3 bases, with 10 bases lying between them. The germline CDR1 and CDR2 sequences are SGHAT and FQNNGV. The CDR3 length is 12 residues. CDR3 in DNA: TGTGCCAGCTTTGCTGGGGAAGAGACCCAGTACTTC. Translating it yields CASFAGEETQYF.

This rearrangement joins TRBV6-1 to TRBJ2-7; no clear D. Germline CDR1 is MNHNS and CDR2 is SASEGT. The ends were cut back, 3 bases at V and 1 base at J, with 16 bases in the middle. The CDR3 has 16 residues. The CDR3 sequence is CASSEDGSYVSYEQYF. The CDR3 DNA sequence: TGTGCCAGCAGTGAGGATGGGTCATACGTGTCCTACGAGCAGTACTTC.

Points on this clonotype: This may stem from a read error, because a much larger clone lies one nucleotide away. CDR3 in amino acids: CNARLAEYEQYF. CDR3 nucleotide sequence: TGCAATGCTAGACTAGCGGAGTACGAGCAGTACTTC. This chain links TRBV20-1 with TRBJ2-7; 9 bases are a match to TRBD2. Germline lookup yields CDR1 DFQATT and CDR2 SNEGSKA (reference sequence). The CDR3 extends over 12 amino acids.

The chain recombines TRBV5-1 with TRBJ2-1; D possibly corresponds to TRBD2 (5 bases). Trimming left V 3 bases short and J 7 bases short, with 20 bases between. This CDR3 is 16 amino acids long. Germline V CDR1 and CDR2: SGHRS, YFSETQ. CDR3 amino acids: CASSSEYRVSENEQFF. Here the CDR3 DNA reads TGCGCCAGCAGCTCGGAGTACAGAGTTAGCGAAAATGAGCAGTTCTTC. Together with reference TRBV5-1 and TRBJ2-1, the CDR3 gives the full variable domain: KAGVTQTPRYLIKTRGQQVTLSCSPISGHRSVSWYQQTPGQGLQFLFEYFSETQRNKGNFPGRFSGRQFSNSRSEMNVSTLELGDSALYLCASSSEYRVSENEQFFGPGTRLTVL.

Comments on this clonotype: The CDR3 ends on some other residue instead of the conserved phenylalanine or tryptophan, so this is likely a read error. This chain joins TRBV7-9 and TRBJ2-7; D may correspond to TRBD1 or TRBD2 (5 bases each). Per germline, CDR1 SEHNR and CDR2 FQNEAQ (reference sequence). This CDR3 is 12 amino acids long. V lost 5 bases, J lost 4 bases, and 9 bases lay in between. Here the CDR3 DNA reads TGTGCCAGCAGCCAGGGACGGTACGAGCAGTACATC. This translates into CASSQGRYEQYI.

About this clonotype: Germline is not matched at one junction end, which may reflect a read error. The chain joins TRBV12-3 or TRBV12-4 to TRBJ2-1; D may be TRBD1 or TRBD2 (5 bases each). The CDR3 length is 15 residues. The CDR3 region has the DNA TGTGCCAGTAGTTTCCCGGGACGGGGATCTAATGAGCAATTCTTC. Translating it yields CASSFPGRGSNEQFF.

V usage is TRBV29-1 and J usage is TRBJ2-1; D unclear. The CDR3 consists of 12 residues. Trimming left V 6 bases short and J 6 bases short, with 12 bases between. From germline, CDR1 is SQVTM and CDR2 ANQGSEA. CDR3 region: CSVEKGFNEQFF. In DNA, the CDR3 is TGCAGCGTAGAGAAGGGCTTCAATGAGCAGTTCTTC.

Points on this clonotype: This likely comes from a read error, as the CDR3 has no conserved phenylalanine or tryptophan at its end. The chain employs TRBV11-2 and TRBJ2-7; a weak D match, TRBD1 (6 bases). Germline CDR1 and CDR2: SGHAT and FQNNGV. CDR3 length equals 13 residues. CDR3 protein: CTSSSPNRVGQYI. Here the CDR3 DNA reads TGTACCAGCAGCTCACCCAACAGGGTTGGGCAGTACATC.

A word on this clonotype: One junction end disagrees with the germline gene, perhaps due to a read error. The chain couples TRBV11-2 to TRBJ2-5, with 7 bases fitting TRBD1. CDR1 SGHAT and CDR2 FQNNGV come from the germline V gene. The CDR3 sequence is 14 residues long. The CDR3 bases are TGTGCCAGCACCTACAGGGGAGCCCCAGAGACACAGTACTTC. This sequence encodes CASTYRGAPETQYF. The variable domain in full, with the rest retrieved from reference TRBV11-2 and TRBJ2-5, is EAGVAQSPRYKIIEKRQSVAFWCNPISGHATLYWYQQILGQGPKLLIQFQNNGVVDDSQLPKDRFSAERLKGVDSTLKIQPAKLEDSAVYLCASTYRGAPETQYFGPGTRLLVL.

On this clonotype: This may come from a read error, since a much larger clone is one base off. The chain uses TRBV20-1 and TRBJ2-7; tentatively, D is TRBD2 (6 bases). The CDR3 sequence is 13 residues long. V was cut by 4 bases and J by 4 bases, with 14 bases left in between. The germline gives CDR1 DFQATT, CDR2 SNEGSKA (reference sequence). CDR3 nucleotide sequence: TGCAGTGCTACATTAGCGGTAGGGTACGAGCAGTACTTC. It is translated as CSATLAVGYEQYF.

The CDR3 here is CASSLAGLRGYEQYF. CDR3 DNA sequence: TGCGCCAGCAGCTTGGCCGGGTTGAGGGGCTACGAGCAGTACTTC. The rearrangement links TRBV5-1 to TRBJ2-7; D could derive from TRBD1 or TRBD2 (5 bases each). Germline lookup yields CDR1 SGHRS and CDR2 YFSETQ. The CDR3 runs 15 residues. V lost 0 bases and J 3 bases, leaving 13 bases between the germline ends.

This clonotype has ten or more counts. The rearrangement joins TRBV24-1 to TRBJ2-1; 8 nucleotides align to TRBD2. The germline CDR1 and CDR2 sequences are KGHDR and SFDVKD. V lost 3 bases and J lost 0; bases outside the gene matches: 6. The CDR3 extends over 17 amino acids. CDR3 in amino acids: CATSDGTGLGSYNEQFF. The DNA for the CDR3 is TGTGCCACCAGTGATGGAACGGGACTAGGCTCCTACAATGAGCAGTTCTTC.